This is a list of T cell receptor beta chains from one sample in a study of blood T cells in healthy people across ages. Each CDR3 protein is one row after TCRdb ran MiXCR on the 5' RACE reads. The sample contains hundreds of thousands of distinct CDR3 sequences, about three fifths of which appear only once. Sequencing was performed on blood. All receptors come from a man between 25 and 39 years old in good health. Both conserved end residues are part of each CDR3. The D gene is left open where the match is weak. Clone size is stated in some rows and not others, as once, few, many or a class when expanded.

v_gene,d_gene,abundance,j_gene,CDR3aa,CDR3nt
TRBV3-1,.,.,TRBJ2-4,CASSQDGQGLAKNIQYF,TGTGCCAGCAGCCAAGACGGCCAGGGACTAGCCAAAAACATTCAGTACTTC
TRBV10-3,.,few,TRBJ1-5,CAISEDSNQPQHF,TGTGCCATCAGTGAGGATAGCAATCAGCCCCAGCATTTT
TRBV19,.,.,TRBJ2-1,CASSISAPGAAYNEQFF,TGTGCCAGTAGTATAAGCGCCCCTGGCGCCGCCTACAATGAGCAGTTCTTC
TRBV7-6,.,.,TRBJ2-1,CASSPDGPNNEQFF,TGTGCCAGCAGCCCGGACGGCCCCAACAATGAGCAGTTCTTC
TRBV7-2,TRBD2,.,TRBJ2-7,CASSLYPSGGTEQYF,TGTGCCAGCAGCTTATACCCTAGCGGGGGTACAGAGCAGTACTTC
TRBV4-1,TRBD2,.,TRBJ2-7,CASSQDPSGVYEQYF,TGCGCCAGCAGCCAAGACCCTAGCGGGGTCTACGAGCAGTACTTC
TRBV7-6,TRBD2,.,TRBJ2-2,CASSFGKRGDRGTGELFF,TGTGCCAGCAGCTTCGGGAAGCGGGGGGACCGAGGCACCGGGGAGCTGTTTTTT
TRBV7-8,.,.,TRBJ2-4,CASTGGNIQYF,TGTGCCAGCACAGGGGGGAACATTCAGTACTTC
TRBV7-2,.,few,TRBJ2-3,CASSFGLHTDTQYF,TGTGCCAGCAGCTTCGGACTCCACACAGATACGCAGTATTTT
TRBV6-5,.,.,TRBJ2-1,CASSYSGRDKEQFF,TGTGCCAGCAGTTACTCAGGGAGGGACAAGGAGCAGTTCTTC
TRBV6-1,TRBD1,.,TRBJ1-2,CASSGDRGTVTNYGYTF,TGTGCCAGCAGTGGGGACCGGGGGACAGTGACTAACTATGGCTACACCTTC
TRBV6-2/TRBV6-3,TRBD1,.,TRBJ1-2,CATVPRDSYGYTF,TGTGCCACTGTTCCGCGGGACAGTTATGGCTACACCTTC
TRBV11-2,TRBD2,.,TRBJ2-7,CASRKTISGASYEQYF,TGTGCCAGCAGGAAGACCATTAGCGGGGCCTCCTACGAGCAGTACTTC